This TCR beta chain was profiled in a study of STAT5B mutations in CD4+ large granular lymphocyte leukemia (dated by TCRdb to the early 2020s). As for the study more broadly: Among healthy controls, the CDR3 'QG' motif was associated with a particular HLA allele. TCRbeta repertoires of CD4+ T-cell large granular lymphocyte leukemia patients were compared with those of healthy blood donors. Flow cytometry on FACSCanto II or FACSVerse showed that the purified fractions were more than 95% pure among lymphocytes. Study-level results and caveats: CD4-sorted patient repertoires appeared more clonal than healthy CD4+ repertoires, and this difference persisted after removing the putative leukemic clones. The main leukemic clonotypes were found to be private to each patient, although more than 20% of the main leukemic clonotypes were detected at low frequency in the non-leukemic repertoires of other patients. The data were not HLA-matched, and the relatively small sample size could explain the higher clonality seen in CD4+ compared with CD8+ T-LGLL. Enrichment of TRBV06-family usage was observed among the top patient clones (8/27) relative to healthy controls (2/35).

Healthy controls were approximately 40 blood donors whose buffy coats came from the Finnish Red Cross blood service. All TCR-sequenced material derived from peripheral blood: patient blood samples and healthy donor buffy coats. Peripheral blood mononuclear cells were isolated by Ficoll-Hypaque gradient centrifugation. CD4+ cells were purified magnetically from the buffy coats of healthy controls. Genomic DNA was extracted using the Gentra Puregene Cell and Tissue kit, and a Qubit 2.0 fluorometer was used to quantify it. V loses 0 bases at its end and J loses 7 bases; junction bases beyond the gene matches: 5. Per the germline V gene (reference sequence), SEHNR is the CDR1 and FQNEAQ is the CDR2. The CDR3 covers 14 residues, taking in both the cysteine and the phenylalanine. Left in the record is the CDR3 DNA by itself, 42 bases read in frame from the first base. The immunoSEQ assay at survey resolution was applied to genomic DNA for sequencing of TCRbeta rearrangements. For the original study's pipeline: In the TCR sequencing data, the smallest productive clonotype frequency that could be detected was 2.59 x 10-5. Only productive TCRbeta rearrangements, meaning sequences that were complete and in-frame, were kept for the analyses. The clonality of each sample was calculated as Simpson clonality in the immunoSEQ Analyzer version 3.0. Based on frequency, clones were grouped as very rare, small, medium, large (1-20%) or hyperexpanded (>20%). OLGA 1.2.3 estimated generation probabilities, VDJtools produced V-gene circos plots, VDJdb was queried for specificities, and GLIPH identified CDR3 motifs. TCRdb stores this immuneACCESS table with in-frame sequences only. Part of the clones is absent; in the studies checked, under half of the shortfall reflects unresolved V genes, and no reason is known for the rest. The DNA was the basis for D and trimming; V, J and clone size are from that table. The sample yields some 38,000 clones; almost 85% were counted once. Of the sample, roughly 1.2% falls within the top ten clones.

Turning to this clone: There is no known antigen for this receptor. Base qualities are not recorded, but no much larger clone differs from it by a single base.

Sequencing was carried out using CD4+ T cells from blood buffy coats. The sequence joins TRBV7-9 to TRBJ1-2, with TRBD1 matching 7 junction bases. The clonotype was recovered from a human donor in good health. The sequence in DNA is TGTGCCAGCAGCTTAGCGCTGACAGGGTTTGGCTACACCTTC. This yields the protein CASSLALTGFGYTF. The CDR3 plus the reference TRBV7-9 and TRBJ1-2 genes for the other parts give the full variable domain: DTGVSQNPRHKITKRGQNVTFRCDPISEHNRLYWYRQTLGQGPEFLTYFQNEAQLEKSRLLSDRFSAERPKGSFSTLEIQRTEQGDSAMYLCASSLALTGFGYTFGSGTRLTVV.